This T cell receptor (beta chain) was retrieved from a study of beta chain features in type 1 diabetes. Across the whole study: Over all samples combined, about 99,000,000 sorted cells were examined.

Overall study findings and caveats: In cDNA sequencing, cells with high TCR expression could be over-represented. Among all four CD4+ subsets, Type 1 diabetes patients had TCRB CDR3s that were moderately but significantly shorter.

V trimming: 4 bases; J trimming: 2 bases; junction bases outside the gene matches: 9. Germline V gene lookup returns CDR1 SGHDT and CDR2 YYEEEE. The CDR3 contains 17 residues. All of the isolated RNA was reverse transcribed, so expressed TCRB transcripts were sequenced. Read counts averaged around 3.6 million for samples of naive, central memory and regulatory T cells. Clones were sequenced by immunoSEQ multiplex PCR, and TCRdb holds only the in-frame ones, with some missing. This sample yields hundreds of thousands of clones, of which over 10% are seen a single time; approximately 0.02% belongs to the top ten. This clone was observed a few times. The target antigen is unknown.

Input material: naive CD4+ T cells from blood. This sequence joins TRBV5-6 and TRBJ2-6; 7 nucleotides line up with TRBD2. The sequence was collected from a man younger than 35 with type 1 diabetes. CDR3 in DNA: TGTGCCAGCAGCCAAATCTCGGGGAGGGCTGGGGCCAACGTCCTGACTTTC. It encodes CASSQISGRAGANVLTF. Variable domain in full (rest from reference TRBV5-6 and TRBJ2-6): DAGVTQSPTHLIKTRGQQVTLRCSPKSGHDTVSWYQQALGQGPQFIFQYYEEEERQRGNFPDRFSGHQFPNYSSELNVNALLLGDSALYLCASSQISGRAGANVLTFGAGSRLTVL.